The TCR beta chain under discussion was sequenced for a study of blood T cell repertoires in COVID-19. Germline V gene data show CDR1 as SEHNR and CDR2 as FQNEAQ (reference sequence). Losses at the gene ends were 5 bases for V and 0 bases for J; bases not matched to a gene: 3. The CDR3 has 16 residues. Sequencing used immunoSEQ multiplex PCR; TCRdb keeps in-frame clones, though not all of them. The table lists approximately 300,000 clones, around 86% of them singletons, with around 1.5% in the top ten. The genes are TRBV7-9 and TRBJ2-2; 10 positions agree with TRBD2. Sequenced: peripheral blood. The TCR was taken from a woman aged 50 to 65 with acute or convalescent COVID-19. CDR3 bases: TGTGCCAGCAGCAGCGGGAGGGCCGCGAACACCGGGGAGCTGTTTTTT. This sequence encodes CASSSGRAANTGELFF. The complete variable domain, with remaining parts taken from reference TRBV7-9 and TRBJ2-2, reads DTGVSQNPRHKITKRGQNVTFRCDPISEHNRLYWYRQTLGQGPEFLTYFQNEAQLEKSRLLSDRFSAERPKGSFSTLEIQRTEQGDSAMYLCASSSGRAANTGELFFGEGSRLTVL.